This T cell receptor (beta chain) was found in a study of T cells after yellow fever vaccination. The germline gives CDR1 SGHTA, CDR2 FQGNSA. Trimming left V 5 bases short and J 6 bases short, with 14 bases between. This CDR3 is 14 amino acids long. TCR cDNA was made by 5'RACE template switching, adding a universal primer site and UMIs. From the 5' RACE reads, TCRdb called clonotypes with MiXCR, one entry per CDR3 protein. The sample includes under 700,000 distinct CDR3 sequences, less than 20% seen only once; the top ten take approximately 15%. The study's findings and limits: Contamination by abundant bulk-population clonotypes could be present in FACS-sorted repertoires. Of the clonotypes, a small share occurred in both CD4 and CD8 compartments.

About this clonotype itself: Its antigen remains unknown.

The source is a man aged 18 to 30 who received the YFV17D yellow fever vaccine. Specimen: PBMCs, collected around 5 days after the first yellow fever vaccination. This chain joins TRBV7-2 and TRBJ1-5; D unclear. The CDR3, as DNA: TGTGCCAGCAGCCCCGGACGGGTCGGTCAGCCCCAGCATTTT. It is translated as CASSPGRVGQPQHF.